This T cell receptor beta chain was profiled in a study of Tregs in tolerant kidney transplant recipients. Recipients received nonmyeloablative bone marrow transplants from related graft donors, with transient mixed chimerism. Measured with immunoSEQ multiplex PCR; TCRdb has only the in-frame clones, and not every one. The data contain about 64,000 clones, approximately 87% of them singletons. Study-level findings and limits: Expanding Tregs on activated donor B cells appeared to best identify donor-specific TCRbeta clones. The small number of patients limits these findings pending further validation.

Turning to this clone: Its antigen remains unidentified.

This clonotype originated in a human patient who received a combined kidney and bone marrow transplant. Certain T cells may be donor cells from the graft. The sample was CD4+ T cells from blood (PBMCs), taken 6 months after the transplant.

The CDR3 DNA follows: TGTGCCAGCAGCCCCGGGACTGCATCCTACAATGAGCAGTTCTTC. Translation: CASSPGTASYNEQFF. The chain links TRBV7-2 to TRBJ2-1, with D perhaps TRBD2 (6 bases). The germline V gene encodes CDR1 SGHTA and CDR2 FQGNSA. Trimming pared 5 bases from V and 1 base from J, leaving 12 bases between. The CDR3 is 15 amino acids.